This T cell receptor beta chain was documented in a study of neoadjuvant anti-PD-1 for oral cavity cancer. Study observations and caveats: Treg/Th17 ratio rose with pretreatment blood and fell with post-treatment tumor TCRbeta clonality.

CDR3 size: 16 residues. Trimming cost V 1 base and J 1 base; bases outside gene matches: 5. Germline V lookup: CDR1 LGHNA, CDR2 YSLEER. A remark on this clone: The antigen remains undetermined.

Only in-frame clones appear in the TCRdb table, and some are missing; sequencing was by immunoSEQ multiplex PCR. The profile shows approximately 6,700 clones, over 75% of them singletons. This receptor was obtained from a person between 40 and 80 years old with oral cavity squamous cell carcinoma. Sequenced material: PBMCs, taken before nivolumab (anti-PD-1) treatment. This rearrangement joins TRBV4-3 to TRBJ2-7, with TRBD1 matching over 9 bases. Here the CDR3 DNA reads TGCGCCAGCAGCCAAGGTAGTGGGACAGGGTCCTACGAGCAGTACTTC. It specifies CASSQGSGTGSYEQYF.